This T cell receptor beta chain was retrieved from a study of OX40 agonist ivuxolimab in advanced cancers. On the study more broadly: Patients with prior anti-PD-1, anti-PD-L1 or anti-CTLA-4 therapy were eligible; approximately 40% had some.

This clone showed up just once. Its antigen is unidentified. Assay: immunoSEQ multiplex PCR; the TCRdb copy retains only in-frame clones and omits some. Of about 20,000 clones detected, about 86% appear once; the ten largest clones hold roughly 11%. Patients were ruled out by autoimmune disease history or systemic immunosuppression. At baseline, cycle 4 day 1, and cycle 7 day 1, blood was sampled. Points from the study as a whole: CD4+ and CD8+ T cells in blood underwent clonal expansion by week 6 at 0.1 to 3.0 mg/kg.

The clonotype comes from an adult with an advanced solid tumor such as melanoma, head and neck, liver or kidney cancer. This specimen consisted of CD4+ or CD8+ T cells sorted from blood, obtained in a trial of the OX40 agonist ivuxolimab.

The CDR3 spells CASSDASTNEKLFF. DNA for the CDR3: TGCGCCAGCAGTGATGCATCAACTAATGAAAAACTGTTTTTT. The chain joins TRBV10-1 to TRBJ1-4, with unresolved D. This CDR3 has 14 residues. From germline, CDR1 is WNHNN and CDR2 SYGVQD (reference sequence). The V and J ends lost 3 bases and 0 bases respectively, with 5 bases between them.